Listed here are 14 T cell receptor beta chains from one sample, sequenced in a study of CD8 T cells in Susac syndrome. Random hexamers were used to reverse transcribe 0.5 to 1 ug of RNA. TCRdb re-derived calls from the immunoSEQ multiplex PCR reads in MiXCR, one entry per CDR3 protein. The data hold about 120,000 distinct CDR3 sequences, with approximately 96% observed a single time. Source material: CD4+ T cells from PBMCs. These receptors all come from a human donor with Susac syndrome.

The CDR3: CATSDGTSGRARNEQFF. DNA of the CDR3: TGTGCCACCAGTGATGGGACTAGCGGGAGGGCGAGGAATGAGCAGTTCTTC. This rearrangement joins TRBV24-1 to TRBJ2-1; 16 bases line up with TRBD2. The CDR3 runs 17 residues. V dropped 3 bases and J dropped 7; count of bases not matched to a gene: 5. The germline V gene has CDR1 KGHDR and CDR2 SFDVKD.

In DNA, the CDR3 is TGCAGCGTTGAAGACAGGGGGCCAAGGGGCTACACCTTC. Translation gives CSVEDRGPRGYTF. The gene calls are TRBV29-1 and TRBJ1-2, with 8 bases lining up with TRBD1. The V gene's germline CDR1 is SQVTM and CDR2 ANQGSEA. V lost 0 bases, J lost 8 bases, and 5 bases stayed unmatched. The CDR3 loop spans 13 amino acids.

This sequence joins TRBV18 and TRBJ2-2, with 7 bases aligning to TRBD2. This CDR3 comprises 16 residues. Germline CDR1 and CDR2: KGHSH and LQKENI. Trimming removed 6 bases from V and 0 bases from J; junction bases left unmatched: 7. The CDR3 region is CASSPQGGANTGELFF. The CDR3 DNA is TGTGCCAGCTCGCCGCAGGGAGGGGCGAACACCGGGGAGCTGTTTTTT.

The genes are TRBV30 and TRBJ1-1, with TRBD1 matching over 8 bases. The CDR3 spans 13 residues. J lost 12 bases, V lost 1 base, and 10 bases had no gene match. Germline CDR1 reads GTSNPN; CDR2 reads SVGIG (reference sequence). The CDR3 region is CAWSGRQGPMPFF. CDR3 sequence (DNA): TGTGCCTGGAGTGGTCGACAGGGGCCGATGCCTTTCTTT. The whole variable domain, filled in from reference TRBV30 and TRBJ1-1, reads SQTIHQWPATLVQPVGSPLSLECTVEGTSNPNLYWYRQAAGRGLQLLFYSVGIGQISSEVPQNLSASRPQDRQFILSSKKLLLSDSGFYLCAWSGRQGPMPFFGQGTRLTVV.

In DNA, the CDR3 is TGCGCCAGCAGCACCGGCGGCTCGTCGGGGTACGATGAGCAGTTCTTC. It is translated as CASSTGGSSGYDEQFF. The chain recombines TRBV5-1 with TRBJ2-1, with D possibly TRBD2 on 5 matching bases. V dropped 4 bases and J dropped 8 bases, with 22 bases sitting between them. The CDR3 runs 16 residues. Germline V gives CDR1 SGHRS, CDR2 YFSETQ. Drawing the rest from reference TRBV5-1 and TRBJ2-1, the complete variable domain is KAGVTQTPRYLIKTRGQQVTLSCSPISGHRSVSWYQQTPGQGLQFLFEYFSETQRNKGNFPGRFSGRQFSNSRSEMNVSTLELGDSALYLCASSTGGSSGYDEQFFGPGTRLTVL.

The rearrangement links TRBV20-1 to TRBJ2-3; 10 nucleotides match TRBD2. Germline V gene data show CDR1 as DFQATT and CDR2 as SNEGSKA (reference sequence). This CDR3 spans 14 amino acids. The V and J ends lost 6 bases and 0 bases, in that order; junction bases with no gene match: 3. CDR3 bases: TGCAGTGCACAGCGGGAGGGGAGCACAGATACGCAGTATTTT. This translates into CSAQREGSTDTQYF.

This clonotype has only a few counts. The chain is built from TRBV7-2 and TRBJ1-5; D not resolved. CDR1 and CDR2 (germline): SGHTA, FQGNSA. V lost 2 bases to trimming and J lost 5 bases, with 7 bases between them. This CDR3 has 13 amino acids. The CDR3 DNA reads as TGTGCCAGCAGCTTACGTCGGGATCAGCCCCAGCATTTT. This gives the protein CASSLRRDQPQHF.

The chain recombines TRBV6-5 with TRBJ1-5; D call uncertain. Trimming removed 2 bases at V and 5 bases at J, with 13 bases between. Germline V gives CDR1 MNHEY, CDR2 SVGAGI. CDR3 length equals 15 residues. CDR3 in DNA: TGTGCCAGCAGTTACGGAGGCTCGAGGGATCAGCCCCAGCATTTT. Protein product: CASSYGGSRDQPQHF.

The rearrangement uses TRBV4-1 and TRBJ2-7; 7 bases align to TRBD1. The CDR3 totals 13 residues. V trimming: 0 bases; J trimming: 4 bases; junction bases outside the gene matches: 0. From germline, CDR1 is MGHRA and CDR2 YSYEKL. The CDR3 reads CASSQETGYEQYF. The CDR3 nucleotides read TGCGCCAGCAGCCAAGAGACAGGGTACGAGCAGTACTTC.

The chain joins TRBV19 to TRBJ2-7; D assignment may be TRBD1 or TRBD2 (6 bases each). V was cut by 3 bases and J by 5 bases, with 11 bases left in between. Germline V lookup: CDR1 LNHDA, CDR2 SQIVND (reference sequence). The CDR3 covers 13 residues. In DNA form, the CDR3 reads TGTGCCAGTAGTATCCGGGGGCGGAACGAGCAGTACTTC. This codes for CASSIRGRNEQYF.

The chain employs TRBV7-2 and TRBJ2-5; D not resolved. The ends were cut back, 5 bases at V and 7 bases at J, with 14 bases in the middle. Looked up from germline, CDR1 is SGHTA and CDR2 is FQGNSA. This CDR3 is 13 amino acids long. The CDR3 nucleotides are TGTGCCAGCAGCCGGACCAAGCCGGGGACCCAGTACTTC. Its translation is CASSRTKPGTQYF.

The chain carries TRBV20-1 and TRBJ2-4; possible D gene TRBD2, 6 bases. The germline CDR1 and CDR2 sequences are DFQATT and SNEGSKA (reference sequence). The length of the CDR3 is 14 residues. V was cut by 0 bases and J by 6 bases, with 12 bases left in between. CDR3 protein: CSARDRRAGNIQYF. The DNA for the CDR3 is TGCAGTGCTAGAGATCGGAGGGCCGGAAACATTCAGTACTTC.

The chain has TRBV28 and TRBJ1-1; D uncertain. The germline gives CDR1 MDHEN, CDR2 SYDVKM. Trimming left V 6 bases short and J 0 bases short, with 14 bases between. CDR3 length equals 15 residues. The CDR3 spells CASRGPSSMNTEAFF. The CDR3 DNA reads TGTGCCAGCAGGGGCCCTTCCTCGATGAACACTGAAGCTTTCTTT.

J is TRBJ2-1 and V is TRBV29-1, with D tentatively TRBD1 or TRBD2 (6 bases each). This CDR3 is 14 amino acids long. Trimming took 7 bases from V and 4 from J, leaving 17 bases between them. Germline V gene data show CDR1 as SQVTM and CDR2 as ANQGSEA. In DNA form, the CDR3 reads TGCAGCGCCGCGGGACAACCCCCTTACAATGAGCAGTTCTTC. Amino acid sequence: CSAAGQPPYNEQFF.